Presented here are 15 T cell receptor beta chains from one specimen sequenced in a study of cytomegalovirus exposure and HLA in healthy donors. PCR amplification relied on 60 Vbeta primers (plus 13 Jbeta primers). Libraries were prepared by immunoSEQ multiplex PCR; TCRdb keeps only in-frame clonotypes and omits some of them. The sample consists of some 200,000 clones, roughly 80% of them appearing once. Sequenced material: PBMCs. These TCRs come from a man aged 40-49 years in good health and CMV-seropositive.

This chain links TRBV19 with TRBJ1-4, with 7 bases lining up with TRBD1. The CDR3 has 15 residues. CDR1 LNHDA and CDR2 SQIVND come from the germline V gene (reference sequence). V dropped 5 bases and J dropped 2; count of bases not matched to a gene: 5. The CDR3 nucleotides are TGTGCCAGTAGTCCCCGACAGGGCACTAATGAAAAACTGTTTTTT. Amino acids: CASSPRQGTNEKLFF.

The chain recombines TRBV9 with TRBJ1-1; possible D gene TRBD1, 6 bases. This CDR3 spans 16 amino acids. Between the trimmed V and J ends, which lost 7 bases and 1 base, there was a span of 20 bases. Germline-derived CDR1 and CDR2 are SGDLS and YYNGEE. The CDR3 is CASSQGRSRANTEAFF. The CDR3 nucleotides read TGTGCCAGCTCCCAGGGGCGAAGCCGGGCGAACACTGAAGCTTTCTTT.

This clone was recorded a few times. The chain is built from TRBV2 and TRBJ2-1; 16 bases match TRBD2. The CDR3 runs 16 residues. The ends lost 3 bases at V and 9 bases at J; junction bases unmatched: 5. The V gene's germline CDR1 is SNHLY and CDR2 FYNNEI. This chain's CDR3 is CASSEGLAGGLSEQFF. The CDR3 region has the DNA TGTGCCAGCAGTGAGGGACTAGCGGGGGGGCTAAGTGAGCAGTTCTTC.

This clone was seen only a few times. The rearrangement links TRBV6-5 to TRBJ1-5; 7 bases agree with TRBD1. J lost 4 bases, V lost 6 bases, and 9 bases had no gene match. This CDR3 spans 15 amino acids. Germline V gene sequence: CDR1 MNHEY, CDR2 SVGAGI. CDR3 loop: CASSITRDRNQPQHF. The CDR3 region has the DNA TGTGCCAGCAGCATAACCCGGGACAGAAATCAGCCCCAGCATTTT.

This clone was detected only once. The chain carries TRBV7-6 and TRBJ1-6; D is undetermined. The CDR3 loop spans 16 amino acids. The germline V and J ends were trimmed by 1 base and 0 bases, with 7 bases remaining between them. CDR1 is SGHVS, CDR2 FNYEAQ, per germline. The CDR3 DNA reads as TGTGCCAGCAGCTTAGGTGGCAGCTCCTATAATTCACCCCTCCACTTT. Its protein is CASSLGGSSYNSPLHF.

CDR3 region: CASSTIIAGGDHEQYF. CDR3 coding DNA: TGTGCCAGTAGCACGATAATAGCGGGGGGCGACCACGAGCAGTACTTC. V is TRBV19 and J is TRBJ2-7; 10 nucleotides match TRBD2. J gave up 5 bases and V 6 bases, and 13 bases lay outside the gene matches. The CDR3 is 16 residues long. CDR1 LNHDA and CDR2 SQIVND come from the germline V gene (reference sequence).

The gene calls are TRBV7-9 and TRBJ1-4; D is ambiguous. CDR3 size: 12 residues. The V gene lost 5 bases and the J gene lost 8 bases, with 9 bases spanning the gap. CDR1 and CDR2 from the germline V gene are SEHNR and FQNEAQ (reference sequence). The CDR3 sequence is CASSQLGEKLFF. CDR3 sequence (DNA): TGTGCCAGCAGCCAGCTCGGGGAAAAACTGTTTTTT.

The chain recombines TRBV5-1 with TRBJ1-2; 7 bases fit TRBD1. With 3 bases clipped from V and 6 bases from J, the junction kept 5 bases outside the gene matches. CDR1 and CDR2 from the germline V gene are SGHRS and YFSETQ. This CDR3 contains 13 residues. The CDR3 sequence is CASSSGGRDGYTF. CDR3 nucleotides: TGCGCCAGCAGCTCAGGGGGTAGGGATGGCTACACCTTC.

This rearrangement joins TRBV7-2 to TRBJ1-5, with a weak D call TRBD1 (6 bases). The CDR3 is made up of 16 amino acids. Trimming shortened V by 5 bases and J by 5 bases, and 19 bases separated the two germline ends. Per the germline V gene, CDR1 is SGHTA and CDR2 is FQGNSA. CDR3 sequence: CASSDTGFPSHQPQHF. CDR3 coding DNA: TGTGCCAGCAGCGATACAGGGTTTCCGTCCCATCAGCCCCAGCATTTT.

The V call is TRBV5-8, the J call TRBJ1-4, with D tentatively TRBD1 (6 bases). The CDR3 runs 15 residues. Germline lookup yields CDR1 SGHTS and CDR2 YDEGEE. V gave up 3 bases and J gave up 2 bases, with 11 bases separating them. CDR3 protein: CASSSGQQTNEKLFF. In DNA, the CDR3 is TGTGCCAGCAGCTCAGGACAGCAGACTAATGAAAAACTGTTTTTT.

The chain employs TRBV19 and TRBJ2-5; D not resolved. The end of the DNA is better explained by TRBJ2-7, so the J call may be wrong. Germline CDR1 is LNHDA and CDR2 is SQIVND (reference sequence). This CDR3 has 13 residues. The CDR3 region is CASSIDGEYEQYF. CDR3 bases: TGTGCCAGTAGTATAGATGGAGAGTACGAGCAGTACTTC.

The chain uses TRBV27 and TRBJ2-7, with a weak D call TRBD2 (5 bases). Germline CDR1 reads MNHEY; CDR2 reads SMNVEV (reference sequence). The CDR3 runs 14 residues. V was pared by 4 bases and J by 3 bases, with 13 bases between. This CDR3 is CASSSGSGRYEQYF. The CDR3 DNA reads as TGTGCCAGCAGTTCAGGAAGCGGACGCTACGAGCAGTACTTC.

The chain is built from TRBV19 and TRBJ1-1; tentative D call: TRBD1 (5 bases). Deletions cut 7 bases from V and 0 bases from J, with 12 bases between. This CDR3 is 14 amino acids long. In germline, CDR1 is LNHDA, CDR2 SQIVND (reference sequence). The CDR3: CASNSRQLNTEAFF. The CDR3 region has the DNA TGTGCCAGTAACTCCCGACAGTTGAACACTGAAGCTTTCTTT.

As concerns this clone: The junction and the germline gene differ at one end; a read error may be behind it. The rearrangement joins TRBV28 to TRBJ1-2, with D possibly matching TRBD1 (5 bases). From germline, CDR1 is MDHEN and CDR2 SYDVKM. The CDR3 is made up of 10 amino acids. In nucleotides, the CDR3 is TGTGCCAGCAGCGGGACTTCAGCTGTCTTC. This sequence encodes CASSGTSAVF.

The J gene is TRBJ2-3, the V gene TRBV7-2; unclear D gene. This CDR3 contains 16 residues. V was shortened by 7 bases and J by 4 bases, with 21 bases between the two germline ends. The germline V gene has CDR1 SGHTA and CDR2 FQGNSA. The CDR3 sequence: CASTPKTRGRSDTQYF. Here the CDR3 DNA reads TGTGCCAGCACTCCCAAGACCCGAGGCCGGTCAGATACGCAGTATTTT. The entire variable domain, with the rest obtained from reference TRBV7-2 and TRBJ2-3, is as follows: GAGVSQSPSNKVTEKGKDVELRCDPISGHTALYWYRQSLGQGLEFLIYFQGNSAPDKSGLPSDRFSAERTGGSVSTLTIQRTQQEDSAVYLCASTPKTRGRSDTQYFGPGTRLTVL.